The entry that follows covers one T cell receptor (beta chain) sequence. The antigen remains undetermined. Use of 60 Vbeta and 13 Jbeta primers characterized the PCR. Using immunoSEQ multiplex PCR, the repertoire was profiled, and TCRdb retains in-frame clones only, with some absent. Of 100,000 to 150,000 clones in the sample, 80% are singletons; the top ten hold 5.3%. This specimen belongs to a study of cytomegalovirus exposure and HLA in healthy donors. Findings and caveats of the study: The study labeled about 160 TCR beta chains cytomegalovirus-associated.

Sequencing used PBMCs. The TCR was taken from a man aged 25 to 40 in good health and CMV-seronegative.

The CDR3 region has the DNA TGTGCCAGCACCCTGAGCCAGGACTCCTACGAGCAGTACTTC. It encodes CASTLSQDSYEQYF. The chain is built from TRBV7-2 and TRBJ2-7; D is uncertain. Germline loops: CDR1 SGHTA, CDR2 FQGNSA. The CDR3 extends over 14 amino acids. The V end was cut by 7 bases, the J end by 0 bases, with 13 bases between.